This paragraph covers one TCR beta chain sequence. The data stem from a study of control samples from healthy donors and cancer patients. The CDR3 length is 13 residues. CDR1 is LGHDT and CDR2 is YNNKEL in the germline V gene (reference sequence). V lost 2 bases and J 6 bases, leaving 8 bases between the germline ends. The assay was immunoSEQ multiplex PCR, and TCRdb's table has in-frame clones only and misses some. The table includes under 300,000 clones, over 70% detected once. The origin of this receptor is a woman in her sixties with lung cancer. The chain links TRBV3-1 (or the pseudogene TRBV3-2) to TRBJ2-1; D may be TRBD2 (5 bases). Sequencing was done on a sample of PBMCs. CDR3 sequence (DNA): TGTGCCAGCAGCCAAATAACTAGCAATGAGCAGTTCTTC. Translating it yields CASSQITSNEQFF.